The entry below gives a single T cell receptor beta chain sequence along with its context. Antigen: not known. Germline V gives CDR1 MNHEY, CDR2 SVGEGT. V lost 2 bases, J lost 0 bases, and 11 bases lay in between. The CDR3 totals 15 residues. The data were taken from a study of T cell responses to AZD1222 COVID-19 vaccine. Study results and limitations: Unmutated variant regions are reportedly the target of nearly half of TCRs that are spike-specific. There were mostly white British donors and more females than males, and clonal diversity was possibly underestimated. Regions 160-218 and 743-854 held dominance among vaccine-associated CD4 TCRs, which spanned spike. Only after the peak T cell response were repertoires sampled.

TCRdb's table, derived via immunoSEQ multiplex PCR, lists solely in-frame clones and lacks some. The table has about 100,000 clones, about 86% seen once. The sequence derives from an adult in good health. The sequenced sample was peripheral blood, obtained on day 0 of AZD1222 vaccination. This rearrangement joins TRBV6-2 or TRBV6-3 to TRBJ2-7; no definite D call. CDR3 nucleotides: TGTGCCAGCAGTTACCCTGGATCGAGCTCCTACGAGCAGTACTTC. It codes for CASSYPGSSSYEQYF.